This T cell receptor (beta chain) originates from a study of cytomegalovirus exposure and HLA in healthy donors. The overall study: Within the Caucasian-associated ancestry cluster were around 80% of the roughly 400 genotyped donors. The study, taken as a whole, reports: Fewer N-insertions than the approximately 700-donor mean were reportedly shown by an Asian-associated ancestry cluster in a later analysis. Later, an analysis showed that TCR beta chains associated with HLA were more clonally expanded than others that were equally common.

V shed 11 bases and J shed 7 bases, with 12 bases lying between them. This CDR3 spans 11 amino acids. Germline values: CDR1 ENHRY, CDR2 SYGVKD. Both 60 Vbeta primers and 13 Jbeta primers went into the PCR. Clones were read by immunoSEQ multiplex PCR, and TCRdb kept only the in-frame ones, dropping some. The data show approximately 210,000 clones, roughly 80% seen once. Note on this clone: Its antigen is still unknown.

Sequencing was performed on PBMCs. V and J are TRBV10-3 and TRBJ1-5, with a weak D call TRBD1 (5 bases). The TCR was taken from a male donor in good health and CMV-seropositive. For the CDR3, the DNA is TGTGCCGCAGGGTATATCCAGCCCCAGCATTTT. Amino acids: CAAGYIQPQHF.